This T cell receptor beta chain was captured in a study of blood T cell repertoires in COVID-19. Study summary: Italy, Spain and the United States were the sources of the convalescent and acute COVID-19 samples.

In the original processing: Reference gene primer amplification gave nucleated cell count estimates. Some clones are missing from TCRdb's copy, which holds only in-frame ones; the method was immunoSEQ multiplex PCR. V, J and clone size were drawn from that table, and D and trimming were deduced from the DNA. The table has about 220,000 clones, 82% seen once. The trim removed 7 bases at V and 7 bases at J, leaving 8 bases unmatched. Germline loops: CDR1 MDHEN, CDR2 SYDVKM. The CDR3 length is 15 residues. The V and J genes are TRBV28 and TRBJ2-1; 12 nucleotides match TRBD2. The sequenced sample consisted of peripheral blood. The source is an elderly woman with acute or convalescent COVID-19. CDR3 in amino acids: CASILAGGPGNEQFF. DNA of the CDR3: TGTGCCAGCATTCTAGCGGGGGGGCCGGGAAATGAGCAGTTCTTC.